The clone carrying this T cell receptor (beta chain) appeared a few times. Its antigen is not identified. This sample stems from a study of T cells after yellow fever vaccination. MiXCR was run by TCRdb on the 5' RACE reads, yielding one entry per CDR3 protein. This sample has some 350,000 distinct CDR3 sequences; around 3.9% occur once, and the top ten carry 20% to 30%. Study-wide findings and caveats: Once the booster was given, most primary-vaccination clones reappeared, at approximately 97% for CD4 and more than 85% for CD8. Only a minor proportion of clonotypes was detected across both CD4 and CD8 compartments. Weaker in magnitude, the secondary response showed a faster peak on day 5 versus 15.

This sequence originates from a man younger than 35 who received the YFV17D yellow fever vaccine. The sample consisted of PBMCs, taken 5 days after the yellow fever booster vaccination.

The CDR3 region has the DNA TGTGCCAGCAGTGACAAGGTGGGACCCTACGAGCAGTACTTC. Translated, it gives CASSDKVGPYEQYF. The V and J genes are TRBV2 and TRBJ2-7; either TRBD1 or TRBD2 may fit D (5 bases each). This CDR3 region has 14 residues. The germline CDR1 and CDR2 sequences are SNHLY and FYNNEI. V lost 3 bases, J lost 2 bases, and 11 bases lay in between.